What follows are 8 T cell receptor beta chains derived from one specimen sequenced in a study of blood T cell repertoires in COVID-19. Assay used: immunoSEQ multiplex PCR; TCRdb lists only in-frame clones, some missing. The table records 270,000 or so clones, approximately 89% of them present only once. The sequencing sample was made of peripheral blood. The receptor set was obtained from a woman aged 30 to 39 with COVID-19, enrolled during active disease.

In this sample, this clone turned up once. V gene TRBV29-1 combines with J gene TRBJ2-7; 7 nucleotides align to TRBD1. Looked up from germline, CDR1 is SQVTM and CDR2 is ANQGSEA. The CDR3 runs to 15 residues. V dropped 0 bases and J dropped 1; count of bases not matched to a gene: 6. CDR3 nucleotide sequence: TGCAGCGTTGAAGATTGGGCAGGGGGTTCCTACGAGCAGTACTTC. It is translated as CSVEDWAGGSYEQYF.

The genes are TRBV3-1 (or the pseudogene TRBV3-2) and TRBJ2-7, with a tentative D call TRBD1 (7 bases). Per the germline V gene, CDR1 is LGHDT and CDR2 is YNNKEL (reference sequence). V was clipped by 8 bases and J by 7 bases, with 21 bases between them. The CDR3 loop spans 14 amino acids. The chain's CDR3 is CASRTGDSMGEQYF. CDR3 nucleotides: TGTGCCAGCCGCACGGGGGACAGCATGGGAGAGCAGTACTTC.

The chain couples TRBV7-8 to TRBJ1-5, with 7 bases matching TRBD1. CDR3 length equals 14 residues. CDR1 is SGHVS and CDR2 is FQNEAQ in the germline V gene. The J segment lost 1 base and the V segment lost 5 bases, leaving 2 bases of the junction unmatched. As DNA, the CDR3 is TGTGCCAGCAGCAGGGGACAGAGCAATCAGCCCCAGCATTTT. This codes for CASSRGQSNQPQHF.

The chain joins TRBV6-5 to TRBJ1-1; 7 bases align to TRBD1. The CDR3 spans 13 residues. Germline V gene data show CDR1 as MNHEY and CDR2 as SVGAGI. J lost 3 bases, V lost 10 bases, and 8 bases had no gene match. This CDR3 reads CATPDRDYTEAFF. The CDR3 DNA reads TGTGCCACTCCTGACAGGGACTACACTGAAGCTTTCTTT.

The CDR3 DNA follows: TGTGCCAGCAGCCAAGGGACAGTGGGTGAAGCTTTCTTT. Translating gives CASSQGTVGEAFF. The rearrangement uses TRBV3-1 (or the pseudogene TRBV3-2) and TRBJ1-1; the D gene is possibly TRBD1 (6 bases). V lost 1 base to trimming and J lost 7 bases, with 10 bases between them. Germline CDR1 and CDR2: LGHDT and YNNKEL (reference sequence). CDR3 length equals 13 residues.

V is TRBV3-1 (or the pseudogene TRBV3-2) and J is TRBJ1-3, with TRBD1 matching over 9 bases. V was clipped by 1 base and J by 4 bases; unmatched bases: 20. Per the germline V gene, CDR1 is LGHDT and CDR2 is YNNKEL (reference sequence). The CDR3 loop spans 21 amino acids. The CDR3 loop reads CASSQGRPLLTGGARGNTIYF. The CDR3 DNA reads TGTGCCAGCAGCCAAGGCCGACCCCTTTTAACAGGGGGCGCGCGAGGAAACACCATATATTTT.

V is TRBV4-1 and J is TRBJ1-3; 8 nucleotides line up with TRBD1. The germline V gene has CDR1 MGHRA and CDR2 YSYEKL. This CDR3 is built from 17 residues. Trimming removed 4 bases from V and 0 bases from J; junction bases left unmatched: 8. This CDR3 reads CASSPGTGSNSGNTIYF. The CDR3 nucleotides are TGCGCCAGCAGCCCCGGGACAGGTTCTAACTCTGGAAACACCATATATTTT.

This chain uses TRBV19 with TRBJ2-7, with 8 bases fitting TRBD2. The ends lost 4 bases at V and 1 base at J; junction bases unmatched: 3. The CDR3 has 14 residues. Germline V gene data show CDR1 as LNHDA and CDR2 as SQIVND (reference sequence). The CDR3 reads CASSSGGLSYEQYF. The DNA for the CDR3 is TGTGCCAGTAGTAGCGGGGGGCTTTCCTACGAGCAGTACTTC. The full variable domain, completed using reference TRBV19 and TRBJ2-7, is DGGITQSPKYLFRKEGQNVTLSCEQNLNHDAMYWYRQDPGQGLRLIYYSQIVNDFQKGDIAEGYSVSREKKESFPLTVTSAQKNPTAFYLCASSSGGLSYEQYFGPGTRLTVT.